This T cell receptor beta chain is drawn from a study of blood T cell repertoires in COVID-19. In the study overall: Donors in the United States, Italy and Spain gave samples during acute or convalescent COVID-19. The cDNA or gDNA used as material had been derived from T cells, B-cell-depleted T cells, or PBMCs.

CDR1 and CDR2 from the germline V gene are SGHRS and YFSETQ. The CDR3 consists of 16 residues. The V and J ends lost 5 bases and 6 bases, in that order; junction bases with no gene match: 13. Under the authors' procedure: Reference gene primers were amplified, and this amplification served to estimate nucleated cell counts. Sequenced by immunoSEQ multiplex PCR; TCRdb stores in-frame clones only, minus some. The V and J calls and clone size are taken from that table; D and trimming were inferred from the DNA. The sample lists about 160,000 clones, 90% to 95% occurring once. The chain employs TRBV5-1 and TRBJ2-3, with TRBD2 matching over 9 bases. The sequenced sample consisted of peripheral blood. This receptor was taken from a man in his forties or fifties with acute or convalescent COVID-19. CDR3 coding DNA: TGCGCCAGCAGTATAAACCCGGGCGGGGGGGCCGATACGCAGTATTTT. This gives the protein CASSINPGGGADTQYF. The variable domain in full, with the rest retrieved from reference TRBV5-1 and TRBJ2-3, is KAGVTQTPRYLIKTRGQQVTLSCSPISGHRSVSWYQQTPGQGLQFLFEYFSETQRNKGNFPGRFSGRQFSNSRSEMNVSTLELGDSALYLCASSINPGGGADTQYFGPGTRLTVL.